One and the same sample provided the 23 T cell receptor beta chains below, sequenced in a study of shared clonotypes between healthy human individuals. The protocol was immunoSEQ multiplex PCR, while the TCRdb copy is restricted to in-frame clones and leaves out a portion. The sample includes 530,000 or so clones, 60% to 80% seen only once; the top ten take around 12%. Sequenced: PBMCs. The receptors originated from a woman aged 40-49 years in good health. Some clones in this sample may be carry-over from other donors' samples.

Regarding this clone: The conserved phenylalanine or tryptophan normally closing the CDR3 is absent here, so this likely arose from a read error. The chain combines TRBV6-1 with TRBJ2-7; D might be TRBD1 (5 bases). V was pared by 2 bases and J by 3 bases, with 14 bases between. Germline V lookup: CDR1 MNHNS, CDR2 SASEGT. The CDR3 sequence is 15 residues long. The CDR3, as DNA: TGTGCCAGCAGTGAATCACCTGGGCAGGGCTACGAGCAGTACCTC. The encoded protein is CASSESPGQGYEQYL.

The chain carries TRBV9 and TRBJ2-1, with 9 bases that match TRBD2. The CDR3 covers 15 residues. V gave up 4 bases and J gave up 1 base; unmatched junction bases: 3. Germline V gene lookup returns CDR1 SGDLS and CDR2 YYNGEE. The CDR3, as DNA: TGTGCCAGCAGCATTAGCGGGAGTTCCTACAATGAGCAGTTCTTC. Amino acid sequence: CASSISGSSYNEQFF.

The V and J genes are TRBV6-6 and TRBJ2-5; the D is unclear. Trimming pared 4 bases from V and 2 bases from J, leaving 2 bases between. Per germline, CDR1 MNHNY and CDR2 SVGAGI (reference sequence). The CDR3 runs to 11 residues. The CDR3 here is CASSSQETQYF. Here the CDR3 DNA reads TGTGCCAGCAGTTCGCAAGAGACCCAGTACTTC.

This clone was counted only a few times. The chain employs TRBV7-9 and TRBJ2-5; 9 bases are a match to TRBD1. Trimming cost V 5 bases and J 11 bases; bases outside gene matches: 9. This CDR3 contains 13 residues. Germline loops: CDR1 SEHNR, CDR2 FQNEAQ (reference sequence). The chain's CDR3 is CASSPGTGREQYF. The CDR3 DNA sequence: TGTGCCAGCAGCCCCGGGACAGGGAGAGAGCAGTACTTC.

The rearrangement uses TRBV5-1 and TRBJ2-1; a possible D gene is TRBD2 (5 bases). This CDR3 has 15 amino acids. V shed 3 bases and J shed 0 bases, with 10 bases lying between them. Germline V lookup: CDR1 SGHRS, CDR2 YFSETQ. CDR3 amino acids: CASSSTNPSYNEQFF. For the CDR3, the DNA is TGCGCCAGCAGCTCGACTAACCCCTCCTACAATGAGCAGTTCTTC.

The genes are TRBV19 and TRBJ2-1; TRBD2 might be the D (7 bases). Trimming left V 2 bases short and J 4 bases short, with 15 bases between. The germline V gene has CDR1 LNHDA and CDR2 SQIVND (reference sequence). This CDR3 is 16 amino acids long. In nucleotides, the CDR3 is TGTGCCAGTAGTATACTGGGGGGGCGAAAATACAATGAGCAGTTCTTC. It is translated as CASSILGGRKYNEQFF. The full variable domain, rest sourced from reference TRBV19 and TRBJ2-1, is DGGITQSPKYLFRKEGQNVTLSCEQNLNHDAMYWYRQDPGQGLRLIYYSQIVNDFQKGDIAEGYSVSREKKESFPLTVTSAQKNPTAFYLCASSILGGRKYNEQFFGPGTRLTVL.

The table lists this clone with many counts. The rearrangement uses TRBV10-3 and TRBJ2-1, with 12 bases lining up with TRBD2. The germline CDR1 and CDR2 sequences are ENHRY and SYGVKD. Trimming cost V 9 bases and J 5 bases; bases outside gene matches: 11. This CDR3 contains 16 residues. The CDR3 region has the DNA TGTGCCATTACCGCTCTAGCGGGAGGGGGCAACAATGAGCAGTTCTTC. Translating gives CAITALAGGGNNEQFF.

This clone was recorded at least ten times. The chain recombines TRBV19 with TRBJ1-2; D gene ambiguous. V was cut by 3 bases and J by 6 bases, with 23 bases left in between. CDR3 length: 17 amino acids. Germline assignment: CDR1 LNHDA and CDR2 SQIVND (reference sequence). The CDR3 DNA reads TGTGCCAGTAGTATCGGATTTCGAGGAGCTGAAAGGGATGGCTACACCTTC. Translation gives CASSIGFRGAERDGYTF.

The chain has TRBV28 and TRBJ1-1, with D hard to call. The CDR3 is made up of 11 amino acids. The V end lost 10 bases, the J end lost 1 base, and 7 bases lay between the germline ends. The germline gives CDR1 MDHEN, CDR2 SYDVKM. The CDR3, as DNA: TGTGCCACGGCTAGGAACACTGAAGCTTTCTTT. Translated: CATARNTEAFF.

The rearrangement links TRBV5-6 to TRBJ2-4; TRBD2 matches 14 bases. CDR1 and CDR2 from the germline V gene are SGHDT and YYEEEE. The CDR3 spans 19 residues. After removal of 4 bases from V and 3 bases from J, the junction contained 12 bases not matched to a gene. CDR3 protein: CASSRTGLAGVGGKNIQYF. The CDR3 DNA reads TGTGCCAGCAGCAGAACGGGACTAGCGGGAGTTGGGGGCAAAAACATTCAGTACTTC.

The chain couples TRBV11-2 to TRBJ1-3; D is uncertain. The germline CDR1 and CDR2 sequences are SGHAT and FQNNGV. The CDR3 sequence is 15 residues long. V was clipped by 0 bases and J by 3 bases, with 9 bases between them. CDR3 amino acids: CASSLDRIFGNTIYF. The CDR3 nucleotides read TGTGCCAGCAGCTTAGATAGGATTTTTGGAAACACCATATATTTT.

The chain has TRBV27 and TRBJ1-2; D is undetermined. Germline V gene data show CDR1 as MNHEY and CDR2 as SMNVEV (reference sequence). This CDR3 is 15 amino acids long. The V gene lost 4 bases and the J gene lost 4 bases, with 16 bases spanning the gap. The chain's CDR3 is CASSSGEATLYGYTF. The DNA of the CDR3 is TGTGCCAGCAGTTCCGGGGAGGCCACACTCTATGGCTACACCTTC.

The genes are TRBV9 and TRBJ2-7, with TRBD2 matching over 7 bases. With V trimmed by 4 bases and J by 4 bases, 11 bases remained unmatched. In germline, CDR1 is SGDLS, CDR2 YYNGEE. The CDR3 consists of 15 residues. The DNA for the CDR3 is TGTGCCAGCAGCCCCCAGGAGGGAGGGCCTTACGAGCAGTACTTC. The encoded protein is CASSPQEGGPYEQYF.

CDR3 coding DNA: TGCGCCAGCAGCGCCTCGACAGGTACTTCCTACGAGCAGTACTTC. The encoded protein is CASSASTGTSYEQYF. The V and J genes are TRBV10-2 and TRBJ2-7; a weak D match, TRBD1 (6 bases). Germline-derived CDR1 and CDR2 are WSHSY and SAAADI. The CDR3 extends over 15 amino acids. Trimming removed 6 bases at V and 1 base at J, with 16 bases between.

This clone was recorded many times. The chain links TRBV11-2 to TRBJ1-2; D unclear. CDR3 length: 15 amino acids. Germline CDR1 and CDR2: SGHAT and FQNNGV. Deletions cut 4 bases from V and 3 bases from J, with 15 bases between. The CDR3, as DNA: TGTGCCAGCAGCTCGTTGTCGGGTCGGGACTATGGCTACACCTTC. Translation gives CASSSLSGRDYGYTF.

The V gene is TRBV27, the J gene TRBJ1-3; D unclear. Germline loops: CDR1 MNHEY, CDR2 SMNVEV (reference sequence). The germline V and J ends were trimmed by 8 bases and 6 bases, with 17 bases remaining between them. The CDR3 extends over 14 amino acids. Here the CDR3 DNA reads TGTGCCAGCTCCCGCAGGATCTACGAAAACACCATATATTTT. This gives the protein CASSRRIYENTIYF.

The rearrangement uses TRBV28 and TRBJ1-4; possible D gene TRBD1, 6 bases. The ends were cut back, 6 bases at V and 8 bases at J, with 10 bases in the middle. The CDR3 spans 12 residues. CDR1 and CDR2 (germline): MDHEN, SYDVKM. CDR3 bases: TGTGCCAGCAGCAGGGGTAGGGAAAAACTGTTTTTT. Encoded protein: CASSRGREKLFF.

The chain recombines TRBV15 with TRBJ2-3, with D perhaps matching TRBD2 (5 bases). The CDR3 has 17 residues. Trimming left V 1 base short and J 4 bases short, with 18 bases between. Germline V gene lookup returns CDR1 LNHNV and CDR2 YYDKDF (reference sequence). The CDR3 DNA reads TGTGCCACCAGCAGAGCTCCAGGACTTCCCATGGCAGATACGCAGTATTTT. Protein sequence: CATSRAPGLPMADTQYF.

The chain couples TRBV6-1 to TRBJ1-1, with 10 nucleotides matching TRBD1. Germline assignment: CDR1 MNHNS and CDR2 SASEGT. J lost 7 bases, V lost 6 bases, and 5 bases had no gene match. CDR3 length equals 13 residues. CDR3 protein: CASRSGQGFEAFF. The DNA for the CDR3 is TGTGCCAGCAGGTCGGGACAGGGGTTTGAAGCTTTCTTT.

This chain connects TRBV7-2 to TRBJ1-1; D gene unclear. Trimming pared 0 bases from V and 5 bases from J, leaving 7 bases between. Germline values: CDR1 SGHTA, CDR2 FQGNSA. The CDR3 has 13 amino acids. CDR3 residues: CASSLASGTEAFF. The CDR3 nucleotides are TGTGCCAGCAGCTTAGCGAGTGGAACTGAAGCTTTCTTT. The variable domain in full, with the rest retrieved from reference TRBV7-2 and TRBJ1-1, is GAGVSQSPSNKVTEKGKDVELRCDPISGHTALYWYRQSLGQGLEFLIYFQGNSAPDKSGLPSDRFSAERTGGSVSTLTIQRTQQEDSAVYLCASSLASGTEAFFGQGTRLTVV.

This rearrangement joins TRBV18 to TRBJ1-4, with TRBD1 matching 8 bases. The CDR3 consists of 15 residues. The germline CDR1 and CDR2 sequences are KGHSH and LQKENI. After removal of 3 bases from V and 7 bases from J, the junction contained 7 bases not matched to a gene. CDR3 sequence (DNA): TGTGCCAGCTCACCTCCAGGGGGCCTGAGTGAAAAACTGTTTTTT. Its protein product is CASSPPGGLSEKLFF.

The chain recombines TRBV18 with TRBJ2-2, with D maybe TRBD2 (5 bases). V was trimmed by 1 base and J by 1 base, leaving 7 bases between them. CDR1 and CDR2 from the germline V gene are KGHSH and LQKENI. This CDR3 has 15 amino acids. The CDR3 is CASSPLGVNTGELFF. In DNA, the CDR3 is TGTGCCAGCTCACCACTCGGGGTGAACACCGGGGAGCTGTTTTTT.

The V call is TRBV25-1, the J call TRBJ2-1; 7 positions match TRBD1. Germline V lookup: CDR1 MGHDK, CDR2 SYGVNS. The CDR3 sequence is 15 residues long. J was trimmed by 4 bases and V by 4 bases; bases with no gene match: 7. CDR3 protein: CASSARTGEYNEQFF. The CDR3 DNA sequence: TGTGCCAGCAGTGCCCGGACAGGAGAATACAATGAGCAGTTCTTC.